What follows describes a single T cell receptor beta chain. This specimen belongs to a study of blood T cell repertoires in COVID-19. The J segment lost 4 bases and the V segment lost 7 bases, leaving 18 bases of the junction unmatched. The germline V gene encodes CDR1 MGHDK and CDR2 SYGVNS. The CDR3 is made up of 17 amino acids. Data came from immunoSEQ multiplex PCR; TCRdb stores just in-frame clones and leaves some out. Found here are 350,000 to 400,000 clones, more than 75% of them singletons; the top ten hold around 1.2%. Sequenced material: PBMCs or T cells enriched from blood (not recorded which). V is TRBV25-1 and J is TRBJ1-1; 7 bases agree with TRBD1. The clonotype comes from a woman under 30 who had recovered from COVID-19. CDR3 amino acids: CASTAPGQINKSTEAFF. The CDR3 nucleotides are TGTGCCAGCACCGCTCCGGGACAGATAAATAAAAGCACTGAAGCTTTCTTT. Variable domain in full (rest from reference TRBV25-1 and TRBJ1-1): EADIYQTPRYLVIGTGKKITLECSQTMGHDKMYWYQQDPGMELHLIHYSYGVNSTEKGDLSSESTVSRIRTEHFPLTLESARPSHTSQYLCASTAPGQINKSTEAFFGQGTRLTVV.